This entry concerns a single TCR beta chain. The CDR3 totals 16 residues. The J segment lost 2 bases and the V segment lost 4 bases, leaving 8 bases of the junction unmatched. Germline CDR1 and CDR2: SGDLS and YYNGEE. Using immunoSEQ multiplex PCR, the repertoire was profiled, and TCRdb retains in-frame clones only, with some absent. The table has fewer than 200,000 clones, approximately 86% seen once. The entry originates in a study of blood T cell repertoires in COVID-19. Study details: COVID-19 samples collected from the United States, Italy and Spain covered acute and convalescent phases.

The clonotype originates from a woman aged 55-75 years with acute COVID-19. Specimen: PBMCs or T cells enriched from blood (not recorded which). This chain joins TRBV9 and TRBJ2-3, with 9 bases fitting TRBD2. This CDR3 reads CASSLIPSGATDTQYF. The CDR3 DNA reads TGTGCCAGCAGCCTTATCCCTAGCGGGGCCACAGATACGCAGTATTTT.